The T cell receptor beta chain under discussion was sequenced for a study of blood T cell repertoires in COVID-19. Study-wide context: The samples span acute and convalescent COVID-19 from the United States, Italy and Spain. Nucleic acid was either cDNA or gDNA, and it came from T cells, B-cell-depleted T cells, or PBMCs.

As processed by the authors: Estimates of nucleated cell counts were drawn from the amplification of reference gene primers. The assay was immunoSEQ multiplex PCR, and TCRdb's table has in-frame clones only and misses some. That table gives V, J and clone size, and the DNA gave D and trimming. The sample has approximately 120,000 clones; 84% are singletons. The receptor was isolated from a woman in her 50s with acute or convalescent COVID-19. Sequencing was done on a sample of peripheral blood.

This CDR3 reads CASDRVFMQEQYF. Written as DNA, the CDR3 is TGTGCCAGCGACAGGGTTTTTATGCAGGAGCAGTACTTC. This chain uses TRBV6-5 with TRBJ2-7; 7 bases agree with TRBD1. From germline, CDR1 is MNHEY and CDR2 SVGAGI. The CDR3 consists of 13 residues. V was pared by 8 bases and J by 7 bases, with 11 bases of the junction left unmatched.